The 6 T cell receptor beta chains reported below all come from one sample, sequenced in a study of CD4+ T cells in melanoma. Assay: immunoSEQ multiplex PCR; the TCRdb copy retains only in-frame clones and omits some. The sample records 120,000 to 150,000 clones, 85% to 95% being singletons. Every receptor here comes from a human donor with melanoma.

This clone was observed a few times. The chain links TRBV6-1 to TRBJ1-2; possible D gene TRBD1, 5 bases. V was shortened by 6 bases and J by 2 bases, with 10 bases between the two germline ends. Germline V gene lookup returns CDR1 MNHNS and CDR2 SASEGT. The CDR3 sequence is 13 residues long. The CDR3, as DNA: TGTGCCAGCAGCCAGACAGTAAACTATGGCTACACCTTC. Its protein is CASSQTVNYGYTF.

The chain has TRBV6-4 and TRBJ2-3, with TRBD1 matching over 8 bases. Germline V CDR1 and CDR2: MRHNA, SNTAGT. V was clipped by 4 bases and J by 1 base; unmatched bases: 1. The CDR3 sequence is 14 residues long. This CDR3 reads CASSATGGTDTQYF. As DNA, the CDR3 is TGTGCCAGCAGTGCGACAGGGGGCACAGATACGCAGTATTTT.

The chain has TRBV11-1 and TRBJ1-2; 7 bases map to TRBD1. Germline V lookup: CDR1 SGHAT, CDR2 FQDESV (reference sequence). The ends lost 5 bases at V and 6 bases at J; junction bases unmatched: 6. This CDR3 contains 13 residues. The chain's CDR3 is CASSKQGTDGYTF. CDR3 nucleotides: TGTGCCAGCAGCAAACAGGGGACAGATGGCTACACCTTC.

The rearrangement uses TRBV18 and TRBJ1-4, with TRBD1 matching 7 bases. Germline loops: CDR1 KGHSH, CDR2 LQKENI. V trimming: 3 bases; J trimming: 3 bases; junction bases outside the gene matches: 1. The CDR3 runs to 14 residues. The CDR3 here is CASSPGTANEKLFF. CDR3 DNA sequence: TGTGCCAGCTCACCTGGGACAGCTAATGAAAAACTGTTTTTT. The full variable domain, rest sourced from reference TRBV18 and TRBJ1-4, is NAGVMQNPRHLVRRRGQEARLRCSPMKGHSHVYWYRQLPEEGLKFMVYLQKENIIDESGMPKERFSAEFPKEGPSILRIQQVVRGDSAAYFCASSPGTANEKLFFGSGTQLSVL.

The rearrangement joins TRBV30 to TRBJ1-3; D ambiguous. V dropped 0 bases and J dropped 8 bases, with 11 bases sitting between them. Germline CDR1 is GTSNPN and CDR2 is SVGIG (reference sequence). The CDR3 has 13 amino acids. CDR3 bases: TGTGCCTGGAGTGTAGGCGGGGTTGACACCATATATTTT. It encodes CAWSVGGVDTIYF.

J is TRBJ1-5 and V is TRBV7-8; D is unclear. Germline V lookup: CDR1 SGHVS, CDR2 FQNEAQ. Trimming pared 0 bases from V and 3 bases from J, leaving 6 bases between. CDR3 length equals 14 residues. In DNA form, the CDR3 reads TGTGCCAGCAGCTTAGCGCGGGTCAATCAGCCCCAGCATTTT. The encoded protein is CASSLARVNQPQHF.